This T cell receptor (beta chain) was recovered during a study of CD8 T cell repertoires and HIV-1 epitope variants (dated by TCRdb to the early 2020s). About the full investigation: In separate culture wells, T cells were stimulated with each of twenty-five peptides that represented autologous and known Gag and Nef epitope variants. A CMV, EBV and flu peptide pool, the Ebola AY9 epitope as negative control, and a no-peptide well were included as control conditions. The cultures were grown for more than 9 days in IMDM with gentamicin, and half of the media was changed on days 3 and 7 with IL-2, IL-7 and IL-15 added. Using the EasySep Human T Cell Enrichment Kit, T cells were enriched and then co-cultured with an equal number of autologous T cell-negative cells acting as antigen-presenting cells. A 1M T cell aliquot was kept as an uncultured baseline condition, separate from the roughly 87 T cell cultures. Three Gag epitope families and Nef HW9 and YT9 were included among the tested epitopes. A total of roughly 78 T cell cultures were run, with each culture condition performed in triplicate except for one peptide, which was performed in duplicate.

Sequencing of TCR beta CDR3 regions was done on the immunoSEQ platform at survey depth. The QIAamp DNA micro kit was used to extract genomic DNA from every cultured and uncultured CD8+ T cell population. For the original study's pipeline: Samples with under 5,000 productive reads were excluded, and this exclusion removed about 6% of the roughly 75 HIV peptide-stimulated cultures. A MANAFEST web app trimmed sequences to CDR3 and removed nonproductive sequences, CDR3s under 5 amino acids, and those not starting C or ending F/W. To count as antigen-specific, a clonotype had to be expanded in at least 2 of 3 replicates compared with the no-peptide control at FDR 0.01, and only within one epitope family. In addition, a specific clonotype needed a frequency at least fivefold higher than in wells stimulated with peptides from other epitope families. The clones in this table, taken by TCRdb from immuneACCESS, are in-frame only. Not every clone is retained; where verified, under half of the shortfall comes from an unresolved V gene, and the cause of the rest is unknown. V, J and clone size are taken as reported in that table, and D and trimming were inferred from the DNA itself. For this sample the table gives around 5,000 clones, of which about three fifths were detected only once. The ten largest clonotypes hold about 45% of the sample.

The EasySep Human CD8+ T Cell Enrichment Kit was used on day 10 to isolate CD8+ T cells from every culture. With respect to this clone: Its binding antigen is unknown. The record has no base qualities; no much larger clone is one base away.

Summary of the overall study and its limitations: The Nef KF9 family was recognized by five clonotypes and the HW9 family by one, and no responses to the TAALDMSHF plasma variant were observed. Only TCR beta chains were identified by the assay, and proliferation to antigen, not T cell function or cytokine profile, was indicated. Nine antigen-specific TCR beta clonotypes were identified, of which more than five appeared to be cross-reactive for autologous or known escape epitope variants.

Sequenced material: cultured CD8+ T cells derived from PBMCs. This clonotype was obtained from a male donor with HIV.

At the DNA level, the sequence is TGTGCCAGCAGTTCTTGGACAGGCCAAGAGACCCAGTACTTC. Translated, this is CASSSWTGQETQYF. Rearrangement joined TRBV27 to TRBJ2-5, and 7 junctional nucleotides match TRBD1. V ends up 4 bases short and J 1 base short, with an unmatched junction base count of 3. The germline V gene (reference sequence) gives CDR1 as MNHEY and CDR2 as SMNVEV. The CDR3 numbers 14 residues from cysteine through phenylalanine. Only the CDR3 portion is preserved as DNA: 42 bases, with reading frame beginning at the first base.